This T cell receptor beta chain emerged from a study of T-cell memory formation after mild COVID-19. Study-level background: For the most part, TCR clusters were specific to one donor.

CDR3 length: 15 amino acids. V lost 5 bases and J 2 bases, leaving 10 bases between the germline ends. TCRdb analysed the 5' RACE reads with MiXCR anew, one entry per CDR3 protein. This sample has about 560,000 distinct CDR3 sequences; around 17% occur once, and the top ten carry approximately 12%. This sequence originates from an adult woman who had mild COVID-19 (a few samples of this study predate the infection). Cell type and time point are not known. Sequences were obtained from PBMCs or a T cell subset sorted from them (not recorded which). The rearrangement links TRBV12-3 or TRBV12-4 to TRBJ2-6, with D perhaps given as TRBD1 or TRBD2 (5 bases each). CDR3 region: CASSGDGAGANVLTF. The CDR3 DNA follows: TGTGCCAGCAGTGGGGACGGGGCTGGGGCCAACGTCCTGACTTTC.